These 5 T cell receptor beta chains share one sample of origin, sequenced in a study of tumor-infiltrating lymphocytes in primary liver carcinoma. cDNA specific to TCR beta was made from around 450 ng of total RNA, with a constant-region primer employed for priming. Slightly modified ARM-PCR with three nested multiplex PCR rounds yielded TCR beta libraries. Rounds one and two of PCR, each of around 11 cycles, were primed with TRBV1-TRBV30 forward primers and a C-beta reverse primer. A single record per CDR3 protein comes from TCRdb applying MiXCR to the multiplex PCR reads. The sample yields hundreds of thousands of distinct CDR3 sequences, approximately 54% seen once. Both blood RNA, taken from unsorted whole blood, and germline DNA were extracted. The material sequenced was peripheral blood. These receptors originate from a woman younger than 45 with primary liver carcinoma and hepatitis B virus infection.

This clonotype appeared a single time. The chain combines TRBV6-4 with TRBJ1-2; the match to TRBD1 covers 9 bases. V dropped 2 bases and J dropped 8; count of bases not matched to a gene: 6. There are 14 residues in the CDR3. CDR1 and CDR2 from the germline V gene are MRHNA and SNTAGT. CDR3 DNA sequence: TGTGCCAGCAGTGACACAGGGGGCGAGAGAGGCTACACCTTC. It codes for CASSDTGGERGYTF.

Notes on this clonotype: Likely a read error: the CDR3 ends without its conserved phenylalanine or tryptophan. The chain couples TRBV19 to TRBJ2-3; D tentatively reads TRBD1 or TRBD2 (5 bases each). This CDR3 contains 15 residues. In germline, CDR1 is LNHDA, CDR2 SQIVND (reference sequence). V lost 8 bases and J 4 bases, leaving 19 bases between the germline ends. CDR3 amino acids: CASGLGDPRSDTQYL. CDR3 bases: TGTGCCAGTGGCCTAGGGGACCCTCGTTCAGATACGCAGTATCTT.

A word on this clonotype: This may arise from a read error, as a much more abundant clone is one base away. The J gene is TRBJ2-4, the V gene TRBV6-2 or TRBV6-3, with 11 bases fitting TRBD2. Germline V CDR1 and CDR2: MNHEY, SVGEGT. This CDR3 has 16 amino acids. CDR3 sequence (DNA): TGTGTCAGCAGTGACGGACTAGCGGGCTTGGGGAGCATTCAGTACTTC. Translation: CVSSDGLAGLGSIQYF.

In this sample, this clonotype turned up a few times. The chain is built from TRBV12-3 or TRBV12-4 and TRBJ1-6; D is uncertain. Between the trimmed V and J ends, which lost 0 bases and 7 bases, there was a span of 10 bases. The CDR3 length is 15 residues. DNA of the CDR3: TGTGCCAGCAGTTTAGCAACGGGGATGAATTCACCCCTCCACTTT. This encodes CASSLATGMNSPLHF.

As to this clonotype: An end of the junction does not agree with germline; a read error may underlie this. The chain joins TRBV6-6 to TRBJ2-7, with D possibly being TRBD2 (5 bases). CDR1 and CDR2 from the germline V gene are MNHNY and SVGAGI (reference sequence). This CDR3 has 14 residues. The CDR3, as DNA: TGTGCCAGCAGCCCGTTGGGGAGCTCCTACGAGCAGTGCTTC. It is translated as CASSPLGSSYEQCF.